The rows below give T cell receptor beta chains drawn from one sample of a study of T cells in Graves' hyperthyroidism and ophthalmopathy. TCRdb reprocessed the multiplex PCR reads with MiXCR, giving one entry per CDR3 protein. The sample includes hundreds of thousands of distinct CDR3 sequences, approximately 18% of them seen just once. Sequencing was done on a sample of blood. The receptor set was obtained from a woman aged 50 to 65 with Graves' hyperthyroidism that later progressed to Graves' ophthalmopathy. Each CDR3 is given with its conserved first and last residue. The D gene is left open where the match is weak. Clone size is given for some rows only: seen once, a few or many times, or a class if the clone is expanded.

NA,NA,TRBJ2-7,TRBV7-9,CASSADTVGYEQYF,TGTGCCAGCAGCGCCGACACAGTCGGGTACGAGCAGTACTTC
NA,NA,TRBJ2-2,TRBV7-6,CASREGGELFF,TGTGCCAGCAGGGAGGGGGGGGAGCTGTTTTTT
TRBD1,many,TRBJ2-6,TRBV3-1,CASSPGGTGANVLTF,TGTGCCAGCAGCCCAGGGGGCACTGGGGCCAACGTCCTGACTTTC
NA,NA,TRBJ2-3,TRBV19,CASSPDFRAGTQYF,TGTGCCAGTAGTCCCGACTTCCGAGCGGGTACGCAGTATTTT
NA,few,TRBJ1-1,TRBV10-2,CASSESAVTEAFF,TGCGCCAGCAGTGAGTCGGCAGTCACTGAAGCTTTCTTT
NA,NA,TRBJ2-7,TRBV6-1,CASRTVRFAGSSSYEQYF,TGTGCCAGCAGGACAGTTCGCTTTGCCGGGTCGTCGTCCTACGAGCAGTACTTC
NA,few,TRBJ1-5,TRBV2,CASSASHDQPQHF,TGTGCCAGCAGTGCGTCACATGATCAGCCCCAGCATTTT
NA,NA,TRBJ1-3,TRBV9,CASSVAPGPHSGNTIYF,TGTGCCAGCAGCGTAGCTCCAGGGCCCCACTCTGGAAACACCATATATTTT
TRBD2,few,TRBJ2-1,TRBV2,CASLAGGPYNEQFF,TGTGCCAGCTTAGCGGGGGGGCCCTACAATGAGCAGTTCTTC
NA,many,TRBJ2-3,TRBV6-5,CASSYRSGPDTQYF,TGTGCCAGCAGTTACCGGTCGGGCCCAGATACGCAGTATTTT
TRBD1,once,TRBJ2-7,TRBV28,CASTQVGQTYEQYF,TGTGCCAGCACCCAAGTGGGACAGACCTACGAGCAGTACTTC
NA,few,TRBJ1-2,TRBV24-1,CATSPGDDGYTF,TGTGCCACCAGTCCCGGGGACGATGGCTACACCTTC
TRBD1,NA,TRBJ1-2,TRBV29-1,CSVLKTGGKTGYTF,TGCAGCGTTCTAAAAACAGGGGGAAAAACGGGCTACACCTTC
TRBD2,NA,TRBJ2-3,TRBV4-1,CASSQDGAGGTDTQYF,TGCGCCAGCAGCCAAGATGGTGCGGGGGGCACAGATACGCAGTATTTT
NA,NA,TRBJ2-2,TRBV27,CASSFLVTGELFF,TGTGCCAGCAGTTTTCTTGTCACCGGGGAGCTGTTTTTT
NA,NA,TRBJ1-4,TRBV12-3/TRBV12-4,CASSLALVELFF,TGTGCCAGCAGTTTAGCGCTAGTGGAACTGTTTTTT